The TCR beta chain under discussion was sequenced for a study of shared clonotypes between healthy human individuals. The naive CD8 population came from CD45RO-negative cells selected for CCR7, without terminally differentiated effector memory CD45RA+ cells. CDR1 and CDR2 (germline): SGHDT, YYEEEE. With 5 bases removed from V and 3 bases from J, the gap between germline ends came to 9 bases. There are 13 residues in the CDR3. As handled by the study authors: Because ImmunoSEQ provided only junction sequences with no quality scores, the filtering differed. Profiling relied on immunoSEQ multiplex PCR, and the TCRdb table lists in-frame clones only, not all of them. From that table come the V and J calls and clone size; the DNA was used to work out D and trimming. The data hold about 2.1 million clones, with about 93% observed a single time.

This TCR derives from a man younger than 30 in good health. Some clones in this sample may be carry-over from other donors' samples. The chain recombines TRBV5-6 with TRBJ2-1, with D maybe TRBD1 (5 bases). Sequencing was carried out using naive CD8+ T cells from PBMCs. This CDR3 reads CASRGAGYNEQFF. In DNA, the CDR3 is TGTGCCAGCAGAGGGGCAGGCTACAATGAGCAGTTCTTC.